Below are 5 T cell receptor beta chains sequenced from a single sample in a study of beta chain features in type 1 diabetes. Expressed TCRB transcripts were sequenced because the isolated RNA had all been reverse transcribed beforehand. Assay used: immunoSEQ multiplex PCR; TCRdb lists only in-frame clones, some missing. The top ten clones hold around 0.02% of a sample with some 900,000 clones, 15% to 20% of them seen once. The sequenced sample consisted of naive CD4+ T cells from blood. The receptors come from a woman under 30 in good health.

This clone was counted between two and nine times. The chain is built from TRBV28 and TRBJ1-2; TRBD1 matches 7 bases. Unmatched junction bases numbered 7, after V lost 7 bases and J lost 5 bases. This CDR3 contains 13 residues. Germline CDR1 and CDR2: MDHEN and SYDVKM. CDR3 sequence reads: CASTEDRRYGYTF. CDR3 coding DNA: TGTGCCAGCACCGAGGACAGGAGGTATGGCTACACCTTC.

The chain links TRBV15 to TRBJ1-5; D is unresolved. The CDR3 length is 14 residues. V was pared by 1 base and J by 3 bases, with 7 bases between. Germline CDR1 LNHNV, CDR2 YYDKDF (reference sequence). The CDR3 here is CATSRVGSNQPQHF. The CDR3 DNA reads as TGTGCCACCAGCAGAGTCGGGTCCAATCAGCCCCAGCATTTT.

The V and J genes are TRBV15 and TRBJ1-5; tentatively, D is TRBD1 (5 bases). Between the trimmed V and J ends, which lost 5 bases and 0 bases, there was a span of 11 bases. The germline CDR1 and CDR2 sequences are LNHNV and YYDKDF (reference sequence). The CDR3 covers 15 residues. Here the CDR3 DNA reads TGTGCCACCAGCGCCCAGGGATCTAGCAATCAGCCCCAGCATTTT. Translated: CATSAQGSSNQPQHF.

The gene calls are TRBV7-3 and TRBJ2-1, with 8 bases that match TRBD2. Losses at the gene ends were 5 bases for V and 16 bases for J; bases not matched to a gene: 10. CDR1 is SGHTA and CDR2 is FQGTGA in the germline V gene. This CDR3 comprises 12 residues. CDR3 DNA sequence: TGTGCCAGCAGCGGAGAACCGGGACTAGTTTTCTTC. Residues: CASSGEPGLVFF.

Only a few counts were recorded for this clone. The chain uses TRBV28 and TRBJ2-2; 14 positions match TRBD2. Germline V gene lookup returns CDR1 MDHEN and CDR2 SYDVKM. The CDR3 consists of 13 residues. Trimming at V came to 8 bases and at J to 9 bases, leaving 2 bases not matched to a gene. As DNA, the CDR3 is TGTGCCAGCGGGACTAGCGGGAGCAGGGAGCTGTTTTTT. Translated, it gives CASGTSGSRELFF.